The rows below give T cell receptor beta chains drawn from one sample of a study of T cell changes during pregnancy in multiple sclerosis. Measured with immunoSEQ multiplex PCR; TCRdb has only the in-frame clones, and not every one. Of some 77,000 clones in the sample, more than 90% were seen once. The input for sequencing was CD4+ T cells from peripheral blood mononuclear cells, taken before pregnancy. Source of these receptors: a female donor with multiple sclerosis, enrolled in a pregnancy study. The conserved cysteine and the conserved F or W are not part of the CDR3 here. A clone size is listed for some rows: how often the clone was seen (once, few, many), or a class if it is expanded.

V,J,size,CDR3
TRBV7-2,TRBJ1-1,once,ASSRSGQGKGEAF
TRBV6-1,TRBJ2-1,-,ASSSTTSGIGEQF
TRBV12-2,TRBJ1-5,-,ASRYGDDKLNQPQH
TRBV6-6,TRBJ2-7,-,ASSRLRTAYEQY
TRBV29-1,TRBJ1-1,-,SVGTGGVTEAF
TRBV5-6,TRBJ1-1,-,ASSLGGRGTEAF
TRBV5-1,TRBJ1-5,-,ASSLGTGNQPQH
TRBV6-1,TRBJ1-2,once,ASTNNGNYGYT
TRBV5-6,TRBJ2-2,-,ASSLVAGGQNTGELF
TRBV5-4,TRBJ1-2,-,ASSPFPGQGAYGYT
TRBV5-4,TRBJ1-1,once,ASSLEVHTEAF
TRBV27,TRBJ2-7,-,ASSSDRGAGPPDEQY
TRBV2,TRBJ2-7,-,ASSSQGYEQY
TRBV6-1,TRBJ1-2,-,ASSEATGNYGYT
TRBV14,TRBJ1-5,-,ASSQDLRQPQH
TRBV6-5,TRBJ2-1,-,ASSPGGPLF
TRBV5-5,TRBJ2-1,-,ASSLGEVYNEQF
TRBV18,TRBJ1-2,-,ASSPNYAGAYGYT
TRBV5-1,TRBJ2-5,-,ASSLSGTVYQETQY
TRBV5-1,TRBJ1-6,-,ASSQEGRNNSPLH
TRBV6-5,TRBJ2-7,once,ASSRSEVGREQY
TRBV19,TRBJ1-4,-,ASRESTNEKLF
TRBV5-6,TRBJ2-1,-,ASSLTRDRGYNEQF
TRBV5-1,TRBJ2-5,-,ASSFRFQETQY
TRBV6-5,TRBJ2-7,once,ASSSVSSYEQY
TRBV6-6,TRBJ1-3,-,ASTTGTGTSGNTIY
TRBV2,TRBJ2-5,-,ASSALRGTGETQY
TRBV7-8,TRBJ2-1,-,ASSLGRASGSSYNEQF
TRBV19,TRBJ1-5,-,ASSIQASTEEPQH
TRBV7-9,TRBJ2-3,-,ASSLSTGGADTQY
TRBV27,TRBJ1-4,-,ASSPRQTGGGEKLF
TRBV5-1,TRBJ2-6,once,ASSPGTGVAGANVLT
TRBV5-6,TRBJ1-1,-,ASSSDLGATEAF
TRBV9,TRBJ1-1,-,ASRGQGKGNTEAF